This paragraph covers one T cell receptor beta chain sequence. The sample originates from a study of cytomegalovirus exposure and HLA in healthy donors. PCR employed 60 Vbeta and 13 Jbeta primers. Produced via immunoSEQ multiplex PCR; TCRdb's table is partial and in-frame only. The sample records 140,000 to 150,000 clones, around 79% being singletons. Germline V gene sequence: CDR1 LNHDA, CDR2 SQIVND (reference sequence). CDR3 length: 13 amino acids. The sequence was collected from a male donor in good health and CMV-seronegative. Sequenced material: PBMCs. This chain uses TRBV19 with TRBJ2-5; D uncertain. The closer fit of TRBJ2-7 to the DNA end suggests the J call may be wrong. The CDR3 DNA sequence: TGTGCCAGTAGCCTGGTCGGTAACTACGAGCAGTACTTC. This gives the protein CASSLVGNYEQYF.